This TCR beta chain is from a study of blood T cell repertoires in COVID-19. Study overall: Sources were T cells, B-cell-depleted T cells, or PBMCs; the material itself was cDNA or gDNA.

Which cohort a participant joined came from the clinical history participants gave. For recovered donors of Cohort 3, there were two negative PCRs, clearance, or symptom resolution. Germline V gene data show CDR1 as MGHDK and CDR2 as SYGVNS. There are 18 residues in the CDR3. Trimming removed 4 bases from V and 0 bases from J; junction bases left unmatched: 12. This clone has a single count. Sequenced by immunoSEQ multiplex PCR; TCRdb stores in-frame clones only, minus some. The table lists approximately 280,000 clones, roughly 89% of them singletons. This clonotype originated in a woman in her fifties or sixties who had recovered from COVID-19. Sequenced input: PBMCs or T cells enriched from blood (not recorded which). The rearrangement links TRBV25-1 to TRBJ2-1, with 7 positions matching TRBD2. CDR3 amino acids: CASSGELAGPSSYNEQFF. The CDR3 region has the DNA TGTGCCAGCAGTGGTGAATTAGCGGGCCCCAGCTCCTACAATGAGCAGTTCTTC.